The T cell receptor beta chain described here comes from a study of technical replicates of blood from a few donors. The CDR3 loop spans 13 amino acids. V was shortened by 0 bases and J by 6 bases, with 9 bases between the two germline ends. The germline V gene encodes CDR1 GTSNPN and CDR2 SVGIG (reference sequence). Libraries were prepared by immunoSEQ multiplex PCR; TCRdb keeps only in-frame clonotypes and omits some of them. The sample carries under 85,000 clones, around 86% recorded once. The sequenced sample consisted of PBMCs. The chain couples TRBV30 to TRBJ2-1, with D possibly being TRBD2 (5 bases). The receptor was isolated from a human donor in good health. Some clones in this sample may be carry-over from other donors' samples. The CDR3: CAWSVIAGNEQFF. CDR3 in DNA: TGTGCCTGGAGTGTAATTGCGGGCAATGAGCAGTTCTTC.